A selection of T cell receptor beta chains follows, all from one sample in a study of T cell responses to AZD1222 COVID-19 vaccine. This table comes from immunoSEQ multiplex PCR, and its TCRdb copy is limited to in-frame clones, with some not included. Here the sample spans 100,000 to 150,000 clones, roughly 87% being singletons. The sequencing here drew on peripheral blood, taken on day 0 of AZD1222 vaccination. The receptor source for this set is an adult in good health. CDR3s include the opening cysteine and the closing phenylalanine or tryptophan. The order of the fields is clone size, V gene, J gene, D gene, CDR3 protein, CDR3 DNA. A D gene is named only where the DNA matches it firmly. Size tells how often a clone was seen (once, few, many) or the class of an expanded clone, and some rows leave it out.

-	TRBV29-1	TRBJ1-4	-	CSVSSGEKLFF	TGCAGCGTGAGCAGCGGGGAAAAACTGTTTTTT
-	TRBV7-2	TRBJ2-3	TRBD2	CASSPRTSGGRRTDTQYF	TGTGCCAGCAGCCCCAGGACTAGCGGGGGGCGGAGGACAGATACGCAGTATTTT
-	TRBV19	TRBJ1-5	TRBD1	CASRETGVNQPQHF	TGTGCCAGTAGGGAGACAGGGGTGAATCAGCCCCAGCATTTT
-	TRBV28	TRBJ2-3	TRBD1	CASSPGDSSTDTQYF	TGTGCCAGCAGCCCAGGGGACAGTAGCACAGATACGCAGTATTTT
-	TRBV6-2/TRBV6-3	TRBJ2-7	TRBD2	CASSYPGGSEQYF	TGTGCCAGCAGTTACCCGGGGGGGAGCGAGCAGTACTTC
-	TRBV3-1/TRBV3-2	TRBJ1-2	-	CASSLVGGPGGYTF	TGTGCCAGCAGCCTAGTAGGGGGGCCCGGGGGCTACACCTTC
-	TRBV4-1	TRBJ1-3	-	CASSPSAGSSGNTIYF	TGCGCCAGCAGCCCCTCGGCAGGGAGCTCTGGAAACACCATATATTTT
-	TRBV7-3	TRBJ2-3	TRBD1	CASSATPGGAGTDTQYF	TGTGCCAGCAGCGCAACCCCAGGGGGCGCTGGGACAGATACGCAGTATTTT
-	TRBV5-1	TRBJ1-4	-	CASSLAGEKLFF	TGCGCCAGCAGCTTGGCCGGCGAAAAACTGTTTTTT
-	TRBV7-8	TRBJ1-6	-	CASSWRAQSGGYNSPLHF	TGTGCCAGCAGCTGGAGGGCCCAATCTGGGGGCTATAATTCACCCCTCCACTTT
once	TRBV18	TRBJ2-5	-	CASSPPGQQETQYF	TGTGCCAGCTCACCGCCGGGGCAGCAAGAGACCCAGTACTTC
-	TRBV19	TRBJ2-1	TRBD1	CASSIPDRVNEQFF	TGTGCCAGTAGTATTCCGGACAGGGTCAATGAGCAGTTCTTC
few	TRBV5-1	TRBJ1-1	-	CASSLVEGRPNTEAFF	TGCGCCAGCAGCTTGGTGGAGGGCAGGCCGAACACTGAAGCTTTCTTT
once	TRBV7-2	TRBJ2-3	TRBD1	CASSLSGTAITDTQYF	TGTGCCAGCAGCTTATCCGGGACAGCCATCACAGATACGCAGTATTTT
-	TRBV28	TRBJ2-7	-	CASSSISYEQYF	TGTGCCAGCAGTTCGATATCCTACGAGCAGTACTTC
-	TRBV7-2	TRBJ2-7	TRBD2	CASSLGSGGRSSYEQYF	TGTGCCAGCAGCTTAGGTAGCGGGGGCCGAAGCTCCTACGAGCAGTACTTC
-	TRBV28	TRBJ2-1	TRBD2	CASRHSGGAGEQFF	TGTGCCAGCAGGCATAGCGGGGGGGCAGGTGAGCAGTTCTTC
-	TRBV27	TRBJ1-5	-	CASSFMDGNQPQHF	TGTGCCAGCAGTTTTATGGACGGAAATCAGCCCCAGCATTTT
-	TRBV6-5	TRBJ1-2	-	CASSYTQGRGYTF	TGTGCCAGCAGTTACACCCAGGGTCGTGGCTACACCTTC
-	TRBV11-2	TRBJ2-7	-	CASSFRQEAYEQYF	TGTGCCAGCAGCTTCCGGCAGGAGGCCTACGAGCAGTACTTC
-	TRBV7-9	TRBJ1-6	-	CASSPRDTFLSYNSPLHF	TGTGCCAGCAGTCCCCGGGACACCTTCCTCTCCTATAATTCACCCCTCCACTTT
-	TRBV30	TRBJ1-1	-	CAWRKPGPANTEAFF	TGTGCCTGGAGGAAACCGGGACCCGCGAACACTGAAGCTTTCTTT
-	TRBV9	TRBJ1-2	-	CASSVDGGNYGYTF	TGTGCCAGCAGCGTAGACGGGGGAAACTATGGCTACACCTTC
-	TRBV24-1	TRBJ2-5	TRBD1	CATKSGQEQETQYF	TGTGCCACCAAGTCGGGACAGGAGCAAGAGACCCAGTACTTC
-	TRBV9	TRBJ1-6	-	CASSVAVTALPLHF	TGTGCCAGCAGCGTAGCTGTAACGGCTTTACCCCTCCACTTT
few	TRBV7-2	TRBJ1-1	-	CASSLARAHDTEAFF	TGTGCCAGCAGCTTAGCGAGGGCCCATGACACTGAAGCTTTCTTT
-	TRBV5-1	TRBJ1-1	-	CASSARAAPSETEAFF	TGCGCCAGCAGCGCCCGGGCAGCGCCCTCGGAAACTGAAGCTTTCTTT
-	TRBV20-1	TRBJ2-2	-	CSASRPAGVGGELFF	TGCAGTGCTAGTAGGCCGGCGGGTGTCGGCGGGGAGCTGTTTTTT
-	TRBV19	TRBJ2-2	TRBD2	CASKTSGVGGELFF	TGTGCCAGTAAGACTAGCGGGGTGGGCGGGGAGCTGTTTTTT
-	TRBV29-1	TRBJ2-3	-	CSVDPGLHTDTQYF	TGCAGCGTTGATCCCGGACTGCACACAGATACGCAGTATTTT
-	TRBV9	TRBJ2-1	TRBD2	CASRPGTSVNEQFF	TGTGCCAGCAGGCCCGGGACTAGCGTCAATGAGCAGTTCTTC
-	TRBV6-6	TRBJ2-1	-	CASSLPLGATTYNEQFF	TGTGCCAGCAGTCTCCCCTTGGGGGCCACGACCTACAATGAGCAGTTCTTC
once	TRBV2	TRBJ1-2	-	CASSQLSWTEGGYTF	TGTGCCAGCAGTCAACTGTCCTGGACGGAAGGGGGCTACACCTTC
-	TRBV12-3/TRBV12-4	TRBJ1-5	-	CASSPDSNQPQHF	TGTGCCAGCAGTCCGGACAGCAATCAGCCCCAGCATTTT
-	TRBV5-1	TRBJ1-1	-	CASAPAANTEAFF	TGCGCCAGCGCCCCGGCGGCGAACACTGAAGCTTTCTTT
-	TRBV24-1	TRBJ2-5	TRBD2	CATSAGGTSGGARETQYF	TGTGCCACCAGTGCCGGAGGGACTAGCGGGGGAGCGAGGGAGACCCAGTACTTC
-	TRBV28	TRBJ1-6	-	CASSRETYNSPLHF	TGTGCCAGCAGCCGAGAGACCTATAATTCACCCCTCCACTTT
-	TRBV19	TRBJ1-6	-	CASSSSNSPLHF	TGTGCCAGTAGTAGCTCCAATTCACCCCTCCACTTT
-	TRBV9	TRBJ1-5	-	CASSVGGRSNQPQHF	TGTGCCAGCAGCGTAGGCGGGAGGTCAAATCAGCCCCAGCATTTT
-	TRBV29-1	TRBJ2-3	TRBD2	CSARTRRGGDTQYF	TGCAGCGCCCGGACTCGCCGGGGGGGAGATACGCAGTATTTT
-	TRBV2	TRBJ1-5	-	CASSEGDTPGQPQHF	TGTGCCAGCAGTGAAGGGGACACGCCGGGTCAGCCCCAGCATTTT
-	TRBV19	TRBJ2-2	-	CASSIPNRGAGELFF	TGTGCCAGTAGTATTCCGAACAGAGGCGCCGGGGAGCTGTTTTTT
-	TRBV6-2/TRBV6-3	TRBJ2-7	TRBD2	CASSPSGGPHYEQYF	TGTGCCAGCAGCCCGAGCGGGGGGCCTCACTACGAGCAGTACTTC
-	TRBV27	TRBJ2-7	-	CASSSGPSYEQYF	TGTGCCAGCAGCTCCGGGCCCTCCTACGAGCAGTACTTC
-	TRBV5-1	TRBJ1-1	-	CASSSRTDRNTEAFF	TGCGCCAGCAGCTCCCGGACAGACCGCAACACTGAAGCTTTCTTT
-	TRBV6-5	TRBJ2-1	-	CASTSPGRSYNEQFF	TGTGCCAGCACCTCCCCGGGACGGTCCTACAATGAGCAGTTCTTC
-	TRBV7-6	TRBJ2-3	-	CASSLAPEPLSGDNTDTQYF	TGTGCCAGCAGCTTAGCCCCCGAACCCCTAAGTGGCGACAACACAGATACGCAGTATTTT
-	TRBV3-1/TRBV3-2	TRBJ2-5	TRBD1	CASSHRTGDGETQYF	TGTGCCAGCAGCCACCGGACAGGGGACGGGGAGACCCAGTACTTC
-	TRBV5-1	TRBJ1-6	TRBD1	CASSGSGQGNSPLHF	TGCGCCAGCAGCGGTTCGGGACAGGGCAATTCACCCCTCCACTTT
-	TRBV6-2/TRBV6-3	TRBJ2-1	TRBD2	CASSYSNGGGPDNEQFF	TGTGCCAGCAGTTACTCGAACGGGGGGGGTCCGGACAATGAGCAGTTCTTC
-	TRBV18	TRBJ2-2	TRBD1	CASSPRADRENTGELFF	TGTGCCAGCTCACCTAGGGCGGACAGGGAGAACACCGGGGAGCTGTTTTTT
-	TRBV30	TRBJ1-1	TRBD1	CAWSRLGQADTEAFF	TGTGCCTGGAGTCGCCTGGGACAGGCGGACACTGAAGCTTTCTTT
-	TRBV6-5	TRBJ2-3	TRBD2	CASSYQTSLGDTQYF	TGTGCCAGCAGTTACCAGACTAGCCTCGGAGATACGCAGTATTTT
-	TRBV18	TRBJ1-4	-	CASSPQTVTNEKLFF	TGTGCCAGCTCACCACAAACAGTCACTAATGAAAAACTGTTTTTT
few	TRBV19	TRBJ1-5	-	CAIPIQGPNQPQHF	TGTGCCATTCCGATCCAGGGTCCCAATCAGCCCCAGCATTTT